Below are 22 T cell receptor beta chains sequenced from a single sample in a study of blood T cell repertoires in COVID-19 (TCRdb year 2020). Library preparation employed the immunoSEQ multiplex PCR assay. TCRdb re-hosts the immuneACCESS table, in-frame sequences only. Its copies lack some clones; in the studies checked, an unresolved V gene accounts for under half of them, and the cause for the rest is not known. The sample table holds just over 150,000 clones, of which around 84% were seen once. The ten largest account for around a tenth of the sample. The sequenced material came from peripheral blood. These receptors originate from a woman aged 45-65 years with acute or convalescent COVID-19.

The V gene is TRBV2, the J gene TRBJ1-4, with TRBD1 as a possible D gene (5 bases). V lost 4 bases and J lost 4, with 13 bases in between. The CDR3 runs to 15 residues. Looked up from germline, CDR1 is SNHLY and CDR2 is FYNNEI. The CDR3 DNA is TGTGCCAGCAGTGGTGCGGGGGGTAGTAATGAAAAACTGTTTTTT. It yields the protein CASSGAGGSNEKLFF.

This chain uses TRBV2 with TRBJ2-1; TRBD2 matches 7 bases. CDR1 and CDR2 from the germline V gene are SNHLY and FYNNEI. Germline trimming cut 8 bases from V and 7 bases from J; bases unmatched to any gene: 14. The CDR3 totals 15 residues. CDR3 in amino acids: CASVAGRSPGNEQFF. In DNA, the CDR3 is TGTGCCAGCGTGGCCGGGAGGTCGCCGGGAAATGAGCAGTTCTTC.

Remarks on this clone: Distinct nucleotide sequences in the sample also encode this CDR3. The V call is TRBV19, the J call TRBJ2-7; a weak D match, TRBD2 (6 bases). The CDR3 runs 13 residues. V gave up 0 bases and J gave up 4 bases, with 7 bases separating them. In germline, CDR1 is LNHDA, CDR2 SQIVND (reference sequence). The CDR3 loop reads CASSIDRGYEQYF. CDR3 DNA: TGTGCCAGTAGTATAGATCGGGGGTACGAGCAGTACTTC.

The sample holds one count of this clone. The chain combines TRBV18 with TRBJ2-7, with 8 bases aligning to TRBD1. V shed 5 bases, J shed 2 bases, and the junction held 5 bases outside the gene matches. CDR3 length equals 14 residues. Germline V gene data show CDR1 as KGHSH and CDR2 as LQKENI. CDR3: CASSTTGGTYEQYF. CDR3 DNA sequence: TGTGCCAGCTCAACAACAGGGGGGACCTACGAGCAGTACTTC.

The V gene is TRBV6-5, the J gene TRBJ2-3; weak D call: TRBD1 (5 bases). Trimming pared 4 bases from V and 1 base from J, leaving 9 bases between. Germline values: CDR1 MNHEY, CDR2 SVGAGI. The CDR3 sequence is 14 residues long. The DNA of the CDR3 is TGTGCCAGCAGTTTGGGCAGGGGCACAGATACGCAGTATTTT. Protein sequence: CASSLGRGTDTQYF.

J is TRBJ2-5 and V is TRBV6-5; 7 nucleotides align to TRBD2. The germline V gene encodes CDR1 MNHEY and CDR2 SVGAGI. This CDR3 has 14 residues. V was pared by 6 bases and J by 2 bases, with 6 bases of the junction left unmatched. The CDR3 DNA reads as TGTGCCAGCAGCCTGGGGGGGAGACAAGAGACCCAGTACTTC. Translation: CASSLGGRQETQYF.

The CDR3 sequence: CASSLSFRGQGSPIGSPLHF. The CDR3 DNA follows: TGTGCCAGCAGTTTATCTTTTCGTGGACAGGGATCCCCTATAGGTTCACCCCTCCACTTT. The chain uses TRBV28 and TRBJ1-6, with 8 bases that match TRBD1. CDR1 and CDR2 from the germline V gene are MDHEN and SYDVKM. This CDR3 is built from 20 residues. The V and J ends lost 1 base and 9 bases, in that order; junction bases with no gene match: 20.

The rearrangement joins TRBV15 to TRBJ2-7; tentative D call: TRBD2 (5 bases). Germline CDR1 and CDR2: LNHNV and YYDKDF (reference sequence). The CDR3 consists of 14 residues. V was trimmed by 0 bases and J by 3 bases, leaving 9 bases between them. Here the CDR3 reads CATSRDVGNYEQYF. The CDR3 DNA sequence: TGTGCCACCAGCAGAGATGTCGGGAACTACGAGCAGTACTTC.

The rearrangement links TRBV5-1 to TRBJ1-2; 7 nucleotides agree with TRBD1. With V trimmed by 0 bases and J by 2 bases, 7 bases remained unmatched. Per the germline V gene, CDR1 is SGHRS and CDR2 is YFSETQ. This CDR3 is built from 16 residues. The CDR3 DNA is TGCGCCAGCAGCTTGGGAGTCGCAGGGGGAAACTATGGCTACACCTTC. Its protein product is CASSLGVAGGNYGYTF.

This chain joins TRBV28 and TRBJ2-2, with 10 bases fitting TRBD2. Trimming at V came to 7 bases and at J to 5 bases, leaving 7 bases not matched to a gene. The CDR3 totals 15 residues. Germline loops: CDR1 MDHEN, CDR2 SYDVKM. Here the CDR3 DNA reads TGTGCCAGCATTGAACTAGCGGGAAATACCGGGGAGCTGTTTTTT. Protein sequence: CASIELAGNTGELFF.

Details on this clone: The sample contains more than one DNA sequence encoding this CDR3. This rearrangement joins TRBV5-4 to TRBJ2-7, with TRBD1 matching 8 bases. CDR1 and CDR2 (germline): SGHNT, YYREEE (reference sequence). The length of the CDR3 is 15 residues. J was trimmed by 6 bases and V by 2 bases; bases with no gene match: 10. CDR3: CASSLRTGRSGEQYF. The CDR3, as DNA: TGTGCCAGCAGCTTACGGACAGGGAGGAGCGGCGAGCAGTACTTC.

V gene TRBV7-2 combines with J gene TRBJ1-2, with a possible D match to TRBD1 (5 bases). The CDR3 extends over 14 amino acids. Germline CDR1 is SGHTA and CDR2 is FQGNSA. Trimming removed 1 base at V and 3 bases at J, with 9 bases between. In nucleotides, the CDR3 is TGTGCCAGCAGCTTAGGGGGCCAATACTATGGCTACACCTTC. Residues: CASSLGGQYYGYTF.

The chain has TRBV3-1 (or the pseudogene TRBV3-2) and TRBJ2-2; 8 bases align to TRBD1. Germline V lookup: CDR1 LGHDT, CDR2 YNNKEL (reference sequence). Trimming removed 5 bases from V and 3 bases from J; junction bases left unmatched: 8. The CDR3 has 16 residues. The CDR3 spells CASSEGQVLYTGELFF. CDR3 DNA sequence: TGTGCCAGCAGCGAGGGACAGGTCTTATACACCGGGGAGCTGTTTTTT.

This chain uses TRBV3-1 (or the pseudogene TRBV3-2) with TRBJ1-4, with a tentative D call TRBD1 (6 bases). The V gene's germline CDR1 is LGHDT and CDR2 YNNKEL (reference sequence). The CDR3 is made up of 15 amino acids. V was clipped by 4 bases and J by 2 bases, with 11 bases between them. The DNA of the CDR3 is TGTGCCAGCAGCCTCCCAGGGGACACTAATGAAAAACTGTTTTTT. Its translation is CASSLPGDTNEKLFF.

The chain joins TRBV5-1 to TRBJ1-6; 7 bases match TRBD1. After removal of 0 bases from V and 7 bases from J, the junction contained 7 bases not matched to a gene. The CDR3 is 16 residues long. Germline values: CDR1 SGHRS, CDR2 YFSETQ. The CDR3 DNA follows: TGCGCCAGCAGCTTGGGACATGGGGACAGAAATTCACCCCTCCACTTT. Its translation: CASSLGHGDRNSPLHF. Combining the CDR3 with reference TRBV5-1 and TRBJ1-6 gives the whole variable domain KAGVTQTPRYLIKTRGQQVTLSCSPISGHRSVSWYQQTPGQGLQFLFEYFSETQRNKGNFPGRFSGRQFSNSRSEMNVSTLELGDSALYLCASSLGHGDRNSPLHFGNGTRLTVT.

The genes are TRBV18 and TRBJ1-3, with a possible D match to TRBD1 (5 bases). Trimming shortened V by 3 bases and J by 1 base, and 10 bases separated the two germline ends. Per the germline V gene, CDR1 is KGHSH and CDR2 is LQKENI. This CDR3 is built from 15 residues. CDR3 DNA: TGTGCCAGCTCACCTTCCTCAGGGTCTGGAAACACCATATATTTT. Protein sequence: CASSPSSGSGNTIYF.

The chain has TRBV2 and TRBJ1-5; TRBD1 might be the D (5 bases). V dropped 3 bases and J dropped 1 base, with 10 bases sitting between them. Germline CDR1 reads SNHLY; CDR2 reads FYNNEI. This CDR3 comprises 15 residues. Here the CDR3 reads CASSDRALSNQPQHF. The CDR3 coding sequence is TGTGCCAGCAGTGACAGGGCGCTAAGCAATCAGCCCCAGCATTTT.

The rearrangement joins TRBV7-9 to TRBJ2-7; no clear D gene. CDR1 and CDR2 (germline): SEHNR, FQNEAQ (reference sequence). The CDR3 consists of 11 residues. V was pared by 4 bases and J by 2 bases, with 3 bases between. The CDR3 spells CASSSAYEQYF. DNA for the CDR3: TGTGCCAGCAGCTCAGCCTACGAGCAGTACTTC.

The chain uses TRBV5-1 and TRBJ2-5, with 7 bases that match TRBD2. CDR1 and CDR2 from the germline V gene are SGHRS and YFSETQ. CDR3 length equals 14 residues. J gave up 1 base and V 3 bases, and 3 bases lay outside the gene matches. For the CDR3, the DNA is TGCGCCAGCAGCTACGGGACTACCCAAGAGACCCAGTACTTC. This gives the protein CASSYGTTQETQYF.

This clone was observed a single time. The chain has TRBV29-1 and TRBJ2-4; 7 nucleotides line up with TRBD1. The V gene end was trimmed by 5 bases and the J gene end by 8 bases; junction bases not matched to a gene: 9. Germline-derived CDR1 and CDR2 are SQVTM and ANQGSEA. The CDR3 consists of 13 residues. CDR3 DNA sequence: TGCAGCGTTCAGAGGGGGCCAGCGGACATTCAGTACTTC. It encodes CSVQRGPADIQYF.

V and J are TRBV5-6 and TRBJ2-2; D remains unclear. Between the trimmed V and J ends, which lost 2 bases and 3 bases, there was a span of 8 bases. CDR1 and CDR2 (germline): SGHDT, YYEEEE. This CDR3 comprises 14 residues. DNA of the CDR3: TGTGCCAGCAGCTTCCAGGATTACACCGGGGAGCTGTTTTTT. Translated: CASSFQDYTGELFF.

This chain joins TRBV28 and TRBJ2-2, with D tentatively TRBD2 (9 bases). V gave up 8 bases and J gave up 6 bases, with 19 bases separating them. The CDR3 has 15 amino acids. Per germline, CDR1 MDHEN and CDR2 SYDVKM. The DNA of the CDR3 is TGTGCCAGCCAGGGGGCTAGCGGGATTTCCGGGGAGCTGTTTTTT. This gives the protein CASQGASGISGELFF.